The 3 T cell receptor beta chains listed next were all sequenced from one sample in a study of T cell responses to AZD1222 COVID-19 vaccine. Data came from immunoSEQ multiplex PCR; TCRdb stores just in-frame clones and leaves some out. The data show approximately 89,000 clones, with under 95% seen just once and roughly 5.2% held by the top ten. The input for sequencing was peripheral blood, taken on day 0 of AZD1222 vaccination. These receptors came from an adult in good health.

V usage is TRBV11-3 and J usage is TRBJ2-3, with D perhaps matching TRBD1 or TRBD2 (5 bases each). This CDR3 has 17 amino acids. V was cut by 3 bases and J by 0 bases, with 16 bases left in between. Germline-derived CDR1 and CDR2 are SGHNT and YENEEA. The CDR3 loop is CASSFAGTGDSTDTQYF. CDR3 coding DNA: TGTGCCAGCAGCTTCGCCGGGACCGGGGATAGCACAGATACGCAGTATTTT.

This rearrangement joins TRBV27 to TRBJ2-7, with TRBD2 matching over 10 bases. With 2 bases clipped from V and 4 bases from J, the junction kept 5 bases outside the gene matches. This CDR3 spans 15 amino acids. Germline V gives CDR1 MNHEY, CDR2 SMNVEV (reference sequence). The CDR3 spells CASSLGASGSYEQYF. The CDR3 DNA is TGTGCCAGCAGTTTAGGGGCTAGCGGGAGTTACGAGCAGTACTTC.

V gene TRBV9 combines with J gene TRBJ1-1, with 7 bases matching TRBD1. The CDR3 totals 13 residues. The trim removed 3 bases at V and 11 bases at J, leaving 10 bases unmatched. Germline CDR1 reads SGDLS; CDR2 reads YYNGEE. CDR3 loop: CASSERPDRVAFF. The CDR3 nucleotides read TGTGCCAGCAGCGAACGCCCCGACAGGGTTGCTTTCTTT.